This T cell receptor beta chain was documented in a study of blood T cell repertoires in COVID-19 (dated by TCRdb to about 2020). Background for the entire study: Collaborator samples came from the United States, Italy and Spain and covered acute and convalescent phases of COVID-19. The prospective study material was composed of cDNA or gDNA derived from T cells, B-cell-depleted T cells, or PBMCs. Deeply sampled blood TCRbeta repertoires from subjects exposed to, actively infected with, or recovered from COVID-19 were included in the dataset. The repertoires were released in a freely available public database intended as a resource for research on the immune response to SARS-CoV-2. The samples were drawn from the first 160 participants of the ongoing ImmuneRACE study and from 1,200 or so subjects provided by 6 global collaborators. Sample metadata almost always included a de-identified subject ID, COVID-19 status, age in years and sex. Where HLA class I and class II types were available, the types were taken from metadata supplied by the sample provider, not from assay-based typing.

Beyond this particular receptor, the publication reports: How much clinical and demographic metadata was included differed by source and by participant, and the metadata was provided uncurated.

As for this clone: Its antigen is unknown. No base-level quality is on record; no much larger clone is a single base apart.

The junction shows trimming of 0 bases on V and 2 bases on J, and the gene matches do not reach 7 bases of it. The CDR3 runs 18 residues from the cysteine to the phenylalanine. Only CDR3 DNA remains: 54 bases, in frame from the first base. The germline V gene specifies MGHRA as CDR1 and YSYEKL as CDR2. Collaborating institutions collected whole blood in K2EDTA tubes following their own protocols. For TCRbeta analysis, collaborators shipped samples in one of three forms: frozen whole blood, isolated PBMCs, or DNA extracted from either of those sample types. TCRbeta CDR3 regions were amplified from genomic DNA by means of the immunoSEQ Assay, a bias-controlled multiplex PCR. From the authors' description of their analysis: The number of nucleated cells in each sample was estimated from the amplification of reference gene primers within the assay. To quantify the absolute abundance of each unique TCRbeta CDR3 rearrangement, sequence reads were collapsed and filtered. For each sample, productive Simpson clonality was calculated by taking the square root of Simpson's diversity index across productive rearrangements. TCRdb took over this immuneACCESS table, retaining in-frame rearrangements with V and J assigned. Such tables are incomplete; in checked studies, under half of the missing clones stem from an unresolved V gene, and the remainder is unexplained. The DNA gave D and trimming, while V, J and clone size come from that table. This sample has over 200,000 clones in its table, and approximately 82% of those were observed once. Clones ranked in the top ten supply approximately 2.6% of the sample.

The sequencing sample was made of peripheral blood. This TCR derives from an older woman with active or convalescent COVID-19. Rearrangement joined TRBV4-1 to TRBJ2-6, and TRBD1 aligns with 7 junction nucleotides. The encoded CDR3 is CASSQEHFRGTGANVLTF. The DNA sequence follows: TGCGCCAGCAGCCAAGAACATTTCAGGGGGACTGGGGCCAACGTCCTGACTTTC.